Listed below are T cell receptor beta chains from one sample, sequenced in a study of shared clonotypes between healthy human individuals. The table came from immunoSEQ multiplex PCR; TCRdb's copy has only in-frame clones and leaves some out. The data hold 2,500,000 or so clones, with about 90% observed a single time. Sample: naive CD4+ T cells from PBMCs. The source of these receptors is a man aged 18 to 29 in good health. Some clones in this sample may be carry-over from other donors' samples. The CDR3 runs from the conserved cysteine through the conserved F or W. The D gene is left open where the match is weak. Only part of the rows carry a size: once, few, many, or a class if the clone is expanded.

j_call: TRBJ1-3
cdr3_length: 14
clone_size: -
d_call: -
v_call: TRBV4-1
cdr3_aa: CASSLPGQGNTIYF
cdr3_nt: TGCGCCAGCAGCCTCCCGGGACAAGGAAACACCATATATTTT

j_call: TRBJ2-5
cdr3_length: 13
clone_size: -
d_call: TRBD2
v_call: TRBV29-1
cdr3_aa: CSVTITSGETQYF
cdr3_nt: TGCAGCGTTACGATTACTAGCGGCGAGACCCAGTACTTC

j_call: TRBJ1-5
cdr3_length: 14
clone_size: -
d_call: -
v_call: TRBV21-1
cdr3_aa: CASRGGRNNQPQHF
cdr3_nt: TGTGCCAGCAGGGGGGGACGGAACAATCAGCCCCAGCATTTT

j_call: TRBJ2-2
cdr3_length: 17
clone_size: -
d_call: -
v_call: TRBV5-1
cdr3_aa: CASSLGPLGGDTGELFF
cdr3_nt: TGCGCCAGCAGCTTGGGGCCCCTGGGGGGAGACACCGGGGAGCTGTTTTTT

j_call: TRBJ2-7
cdr3_length: 14
clone_size: -
d_call: -
v_call: TRBV7-2
cdr3_aa: CASSLGTGVYEQYF
cdr3_nt: TGTGCCAGCAGCTTAGGGACCGGGGTCTACGAGCAGTACTTC

j_call: TRBJ2-1
cdr3_length: 15
clone_size: -
d_call: -
v_call: TRBV21-1
cdr3_aa: CASSKVQGAYNEQFF
cdr3_nt: TGTGCCAGCAGCAAAGTACAGGGGGCCTACAATGAGCAGTTCTTC

j_call: TRBJ2-3
cdr3_length: 11
clone_size: -
d_call: -
v_call: TRBV30
cdr3_aa: CAWTLTDTQYF
cdr3_nt: TGTGCCTGGACCCTCACAGATACGCAGTATTTT

j_call: TRBJ2-3
cdr3_length: 15
clone_size: once
d_call: TRBD1
v_call: TRBV27
cdr3_aa: CASSLDRGRTDTQYF
cdr3_nt: TGTGCCAGCAGCTTAGACAGGGGGCGCACAGATACGCAGTATTTT

j_call: TRBJ2-7
cdr3_length: 14
clone_size: -
d_call: TRBD1
v_call: TRBV2
cdr3_aa: CASSPGTGVYEQYF
cdr3_nt: TGTGCCAGCAGCCCCGGGACAGGGGTTTACGAGCAGTACTTC

j_call: TRBJ2-7
cdr3_length: 14
clone_size: -
d_call: -
v_call: TRBV7-9
cdr3_aa: CASKRGTGPYEQYF
cdr3_nt: TGTGCCAGCAAGCGGGGGACAGGACCGTACGAGCAGTACTTC

j_call: TRBJ2-7
cdr3_length: 13
clone_size: -
d_call: -
v_call: TRBV6-5
cdr3_aa: CASSKPGFGKQYF
cdr3_nt: TGTGCCAGCAGTAAGCCGGGGTTCGGGAAGCAGTACTTC

j_call: TRBJ2-1
cdr3_length: 15
clone_size: -
d_call: -
v_call: TRBV4-1
cdr3_aa: CASRPPGGRRGEQFF
cdr3_nt: TGCGCCAGCCGGCCCCCTGGCGGGAGAAGGGGGGAGCAGTTCTTC

j_call: TRBJ2-5
cdr3_length: 15
clone_size: -
d_call: TRBD2
v_call: TRBV5-4
cdr3_aa: CASYLAGGFGETQYF
cdr3_nt: TGTGCCAGCTATTTAGCGGGAGGGTTCGGAGAGACCCAGTACTTC

j_call: TRBJ2-1
cdr3_length: 16
clone_size: -
d_call: -
v_call: TRBV29-1
cdr3_aa: CSVEDPAPNPHNEQFF
cdr3_nt: TGCAGCGTTGAAGATCCGGCCCCCAATCCACACAATGAGCAGTTCTTC

j_call: TRBJ2-7
cdr3_length: 15
clone_size: -
d_call: -
v_call: TRBV5-1
cdr3_aa: CASSLRGQSSYEQYF
cdr3_nt: TGCGCCAGCAGCTTGCGGGGCCAGAGCTCCTACGAGCAGTACTTC

j_call: TRBJ1-1
cdr3_length: 13
clone_size: few
d_call: -
v_call: TRBV29-1
cdr3_aa: CSGGWQLNTEAFF
cdr3_nt: TGCAGCGGTGGGTGGCAGTTGAACACTGAAGCTTTCTTT

j_call: TRBJ1-1
cdr3_length: 12
clone_size: few
d_call: -
v_call: TRBV30
cdr3_aa: CAWSDPGREAFF
cdr3_nt: TGTGCCTGGAGTGATCCGGGGAGAGAAGCTTTCTTT

j_call: TRBJ1-1
cdr3_length: 15
clone_size: once
d_call: TRBD1
v_call: TRBV5-1
cdr3_aa: CASSLFGQGDTEAFF
cdr3_nt: TGCGCCAGCAGCTTGTTCGGACAGGGTGACACTGAAGCTTTCTTT

j_call: TRBJ2-3
cdr3_length: 18
clone_size: -
d_call: TRBD1
v_call: TRBV4-3
cdr3_aa: CASSPHPELTGGTDTQYF
cdr3_nt: TGCGCCAGCAGCCCACACCCCGAACTGACAGGGGGCACAGATACGCAGTATTTT

j_call: TRBJ2-5
cdr3_length: 13
clone_size: -
d_call: TRBD2
v_call: TRBV9
cdr3_aa: CASSPRRGETQYF
cdr3_nt: TGTGCCAGCAGCCCGAGGCGGGGGGAGACCCAGTACTTC

j_call: TRBJ2-7
cdr3_length: 15
clone_size: -
d_call: TRBD2
v_call: TRBV5-4
cdr3_aa: CASSLGLADPYEQYF
cdr3_nt: TGTGCCAGCAGCTTGGGACTAGCGGACCCCTACGAGCAGTACTTC

j_call: TRBJ1-2
cdr3_length: 14
clone_size: -
d_call: -
v_call: TRBV6-5
cdr3_aa: CASSPVGGADGYTF
cdr3_nt: TGTGCCAGCAGTCCCGTCGGGGGGGCGGATGGCTACACCTTC

j_call: TRBJ2-3
cdr3_length: 13
clone_size: few
d_call: -
v_call: TRBV5-1
cdr3_aa: CASSLGSTDTQYF
cdr3_nt: TGCGCCAGCAGCCTCGGTAGCACAGATACGCAGTATTTT

j_call: TRBJ2-5
cdr3_length: 13
clone_size: once
d_call: -
v_call: TRBV29-1
cdr3_aa: CSVAGVAQETQYF
cdr3_nt: TGCAGCGTTGCGGGGGTAGCTCAAGAGACCCAGTACTTC

j_call: TRBJ2-3
cdr3_length: 15
clone_size: once
d_call: TRBD1
v_call: TRBV2
cdr3_aa: CASLDGGRGQDTQYF
cdr3_nt: TGTGCCAGCCTGGACGGGGGCAGGGGGCAAGATACGCAGTATTTT

j_call: TRBJ1-3
cdr3_length: 16
clone_size: -
d_call: -
v_call: TRBV5-1
cdr3_aa: CASSLEGGFSGNTIYF
cdr3_nt: TGCGCCAGCAGCTTGGAGGGGGGATTCTCTGGAAACACCATATATTTT

j_call: TRBJ2-7
cdr3_length: 15
clone_size: once
d_call: -
v_call: TRBV5-1
cdr3_aa: CASSPVRGGIYEQYF
cdr3_nt: TGCGCCAGCAGCCCGGTAAGGGGGGGAATTTACGAGCAGTACTTC

j_call: TRBJ2-1
cdr3_length: 18
clone_size: -
d_call: TRBD2
v_call: TRBV4-2
cdr3_aa: CASSQAIAGAASYNEQFF
cdr3_nt: TGTGCCAGCAGCCAGGCCATAGCGGGAGCAGCCTCCTACAATGAGCAGTTCTTC

j_call: TRBJ2-1
cdr3_length: 19
clone_size: -
d_call: -
v_call: TRBV28
cdr3_aa: CASSSLLGRKGALYNEQFF
cdr3_nt: TGTGCCAGCAGTTCCCTCCTTGGACGAAAAGGCGCTCTCTACAATGAGCAGTTCTTC

j_call: TRBJ1-2
cdr3_length: 11
clone_size: -
d_call: -
v_call: TRBV9
cdr3_aa: CASSVGNGYTF
cdr3_nt: TGTGCCAGCAGCGTAGGCAATGGCTACACCTTC

j_call: TRBJ1-4
cdr3_length: 14
clone_size: -
d_call: -
v_call: TRBV9
cdr3_aa: CASSGLATNEKLFF
cdr3_nt: TGTGCCAGCAGCGGGCTCGCAACTAATGAAAAACTGTTTTTT

j_call: TRBJ1-2
cdr3_length: 13
clone_size: -
d_call: -
v_call: TRBV30
cdr3_aa: CAWDLGVYHGYTF
cdr3_nt: TGTGCCTGGGACTTGGGAGTCTACCATGGCTACACCTTC

j_call: TRBJ1-1
cdr3_length: 16
clone_size: -
d_call: -
v_call: TRBV27
cdr3_aa: CASSLRGSGGHTEAFF
cdr3_nt: TGTGCCAGCAGTTTGAGGGGTTCTGGGGGGCACACTGAAGCTTTCTTT

j_call: TRBJ2-2
cdr3_length: 11
clone_size: -
d_call: -
v_call: TRBV5-1
cdr3_aa: CASTRTGELFF
cdr3_nt: TGCGCCAGCACAAGGACCGGGGAGCTGTTTTTT

j_call: TRBJ2-3
cdr3_length: 14
clone_size: -
d_call: -
v_call: TRBV9
cdr3_aa: CASSVVGSTDTQYF
cdr3_nt: TGTGCCAGCAGCGTAGTTGGGAGTACAGATACGCAGTATTTT

j_call: TRBJ2-3
cdr3_length: 16
clone_size: -
d_call: TRBD1
v_call: TRBV27
cdr3_aa: CASSFTGQGLTDTQYF
cdr3_nt: TGTGCCAGCAGTTTCACGGGACAGGGTTTGACAGATACGCAGTATTTT

j_call: TRBJ2-5
cdr3_length: 11
clone_size: -
d_call: -
v_call: TRBV6-5
cdr3_aa: CASGGQLSQYF
cdr3_nt: TGTGCCAGCGGGGGGCAGTTGTCCCAGTACTTC

j_call: TRBJ2-2
cdr3_length: 13
clone_size: -
d_call: -
v_call: TRBV11-2
cdr3_aa: CASTPANTGELFF
cdr3_nt: TGTGCCAGCACCCCCGCGAACACCGGGGAGCTGTTTTTT

j_call: TRBJ2-1
cdr3_length: 15
clone_size: once
d_call: TRBD2
v_call: TRBV4-1
cdr3_aa: CASSQGPGLAGAQFF
cdr3_nt: TGCGCCAGCAGCCAAGGACCGGGACTAGCGGGAGCGCAGTTCTTC

j_call: TRBJ2-7
cdr3_length: 15
clone_size: -
d_call: TRBD1
v_call: TRBV7-2
cdr3_aa: CASSADRGRYYEQYF
cdr3_nt: TGTGCCAGCAGCGCCGACAGGGGGCGATACTACGAGCAGTACTTC

j_call: TRBJ1-4
cdr3_length: 15
clone_size: -
d_call: TRBD1
v_call: TRBV7-2
cdr3_aa: CASSKQGRPNEKLFF
cdr3_nt: TGTGCCAGCAGCAAACAGGGGCGGCCTAATGAAAAACTGTTTTTT

j_call: TRBJ2-3
cdr3_length: 17
clone_size: -
d_call: TRBD2
v_call: TRBV2
cdr3_aa: CASSRGQAGAYTDTQYF
cdr3_nt: TGTGCCAGCAGCCGTGGGCAGGCGGGAGCGTACACAGATACGCAGTATTTT

j_call: TRBJ1-2
cdr3_length: 15
clone_size: -
d_call: -
v_call: TRBV5-1
cdr3_aa: CASSLDIGRGIGYTF
cdr3_nt: TGCGCCAGCAGCTTGGATATTGGCAGAGGGATTGGCTACACCTTC

j_call: TRBJ2-3
cdr3_length: 12
clone_size: -
d_call: -
v_call: TRBV14
cdr3_aa: CASSHTADTQYF
cdr3_nt: TGTGCCAGCAGCCATACCGCAGATACGCAGTATTTT

j_call: TRBJ2-1
cdr3_length: 16
clone_size: -
d_call: -
v_call: TRBV7-3
cdr3_aa: CASSLGGGGAYNEQFF
cdr3_nt: TGTGCCAGCAGCCTAGGGGGTGGCGGGGCCTACAATGAGCAGTTCTTC